This T cell receptor beta chain is drawn from a study of CD8 T cells in Susac syndrome. Random hexamers were used to reverse transcribe the RNA input (about 0.5 to 1 ug). Coverage of TCR beta CDR3 amplification by immunoSEQ multiplex PCR extended to 54 Vbeta and 13 Jbeta. TCRdb re-called the immunoSEQ multiplex PCR reads with MiXCR, one entry per CDR3 protein. The top ten clones hold roughly 0.1% of a sample with roughly 170,000 distinct CDR3 sequences, approximately 95% of them seen once. While CD8+ and CD4+ T cells were isolated negatively, TEMRA cells were enriched by FACS. Germline V gives CDR1 SEHNR, CDR2 FQNEAQ (reference sequence). Unmatched junction bases numbered 7, after V lost 10 bases and J lost 5 bases. This CDR3 comprises 14 residues. The count of this clonotype is one.

This sequence originates from a human donor with multiple sclerosis. The V gene is TRBV7-9, the J gene TRBJ1-6, with 8 bases lining up with TRBD1. Sequencing was carried out using CD4+ T cells from PBMCs. DNA of the CDR3: TGTGCCACAACCAGGACAGGGAATAATTCACCCCTCCACTTT. Protein sequence: CATTRTGNNSPLHF.